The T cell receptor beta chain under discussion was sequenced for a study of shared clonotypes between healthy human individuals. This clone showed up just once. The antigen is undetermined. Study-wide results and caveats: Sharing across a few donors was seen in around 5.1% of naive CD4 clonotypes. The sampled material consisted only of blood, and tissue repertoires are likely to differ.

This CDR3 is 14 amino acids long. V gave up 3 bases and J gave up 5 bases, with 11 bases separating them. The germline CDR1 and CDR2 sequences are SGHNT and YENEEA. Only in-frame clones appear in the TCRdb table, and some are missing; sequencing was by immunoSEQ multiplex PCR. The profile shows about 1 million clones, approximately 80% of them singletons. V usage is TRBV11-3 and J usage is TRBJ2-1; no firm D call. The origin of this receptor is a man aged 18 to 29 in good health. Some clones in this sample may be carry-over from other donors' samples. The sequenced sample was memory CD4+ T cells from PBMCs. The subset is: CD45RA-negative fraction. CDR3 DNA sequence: TGTGCCAGCAGCTTGCTCGGCAATCACAATGAGCAGTTCTTC. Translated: CASSLLGNHNEQFF.